What follows are 21 T cell receptor beta chains derived from one specimen sequenced in a study of blood T cell repertoires in COVID-19. Sequencing used immunoSEQ multiplex PCR; TCRdb keeps in-frame clones, though not all of them. This repertoire shows about 280,000 clones, 88% found once; its top ten account for almost 9.5%. Sequencing used peripheral blood. These receptor sequences come from a man aged 18 to 29 with active or convalescent COVID-19.

The chain combines TRBV3-1 (or the pseudogene TRBV3-2) with TRBJ1-6; no firm D call. The V gene's germline CDR1 is LGHDT and CDR2 YNNKEL (reference sequence). The CDR3 is 16 residues long. V was clipped by 4 bases and J by 9 bases, with 19 bases between them. As DNA, the CDR3 is TGTGCCAGCAGCCTTTATTCGAGCGTACACATTTCACCCCTCCACTTT. Translation gives CASSLYSSVHISPLHF.

As regards this clone: Other nucleotide sequences in the sample specify the same CDR3. The chain links TRBV4-1 to TRBJ1-1; D unresolved. Germline V gives CDR1 MGHRA, CDR2 YSYEKL. This CDR3 contains 14 residues. V was cut by 0 bases and J by 1 base, with 6 bases left in between. The CDR3 DNA reads TGCGCCAGCAGCCAAGATCGGGGGAACACTGAAGCTTTCTTT. Amino acids: CASSQDRGNTEAFF.

This clone occurred a few times. This chain links TRBV4-3 with TRBJ1-4; possibly TRBD1 for D (5 bases). Germline loops: CDR1 LGHNA, CDR2 YSLEER. With 3 bases removed from V and 8 bases from J, the gap between germline ends came to 19 bases. CDR3 length: 16 residues. CDR3 DNA sequence: TGCGCCAGCAGCCATGGGGCGGGGGAAGGAGCGGAAAAACTGTTTTTT. It is translated as CASSHGAGEGAEKLFF.

This chain links TRBV5-6 with TRBJ1-6; TRBD1 agrees at 10 bases. CDR1 and CDR2 (germline): SGHDT, YYEEEE. The CDR3 extends over 13 amino acids. With V trimmed by 4 bases and J by 12 bases, 4 bases remained unmatched. The CDR3 nucleotides read TGTGCCAGCAGCGTCGGGACAGGGGTACCCCTCCACTTT. It codes for CASSVGTGVPLHF.

The V and J genes are TRBV7-8 and TRBJ1-1; tentative D call: TRBD1 (5 bases). V lost 5 bases to trimming and J lost 2 bases, with 18 bases between them. The CDR3 sequence is 16 residues long. The germline V gene has CDR1 SGHVS and CDR2 FQNEAQ. Here the CDR3 reads CASSRSPGSLNTEAFF. CDR3 DNA sequence: TGTGCCAGCAGCCGGTCCCCAGGGTCCTTAAACACTGAAGCTTTCTTT.

The chain has TRBV16 and TRBJ1-6; TRBD1 might be the D (6 bases). Trimming took off 4 bases at V and 9 bases at J, with 16 bases between the two ends. The CDR3 is 15 amino acids. Germline-derived CDR1 and CDR2 are KGHSY and FQNENV. The CDR3 reads CASSPSRGEGSPLHF. CDR3 DNA: TGTGCCAGCAGCCCCTCCAGGGGTGAAGGTTCACCCCTCCACTTT.

The CDR3 sequence is CASSPRRGGDNEQFF. The CDR3, as DNA: TGCGCCAGCAGCCCCCGGAGGGGGGGGGACAATGAGCAGTTCTTC. The chain recombines TRBV4-1 with TRBJ2-1; maybe TRBD2 (7 bases). Germline loops: CDR1 MGHRA, CDR2 YSYEKL. V was pared by 4 bases and J by 5 bases, with 15 bases between. CDR3 size: 15 residues.

The chain combines TRBV5-1 with TRBJ1-1; 9 positions match TRBD1. The V segment lost 6 bases and the J segment 1 base; nucleotides outside the gene matches: 4. CDR3 length: 14 residues. Germline CDR1 is SGHRS and CDR2 is YFSETQ. CDR3 DNA: TGCGCCAGCATGAGGACAGGGGAGAACACTGAAGCTTTCTTT. This encodes CASMRTGENTEAFF.

The rearrangement links TRBV7-9 to TRBJ1-2; D is ambiguous. Germline CDR1 and CDR2: SEHNR and FQNEAQ (reference sequence). Trimming removed 5 bases at V and 5 bases at J, with 18 bases between. The length of the CDR3 is 15 residues. The DNA of the CDR3 is TGTGCCAGCAGCCTCGCGGGAGGAACCGCTTATGGCTACACCTTC. Amino acid sequence: CASSLAGGTAYGYTF.

The chain carries TRBV7-2 and TRBJ2-7; tentative D call: TRBD1 (6 bases). The V and J ends lost 6 bases and 5 bases respectively, with 20 bases between them. The CDR3 consists of 15 residues. Germline-derived CDR1 and CDR2 are SGHTA and FQGNSA. For the CDR3, the DNA is TGTGCCAGCAGACAGACAGGTTTTGGTTCCAACGAGCAGTACTTC. Translating it yields CASRQTGFGSNEQYF. Full variable domain (missing parts from reference TRBV7-2 and TRBJ2-7): GAGVSQSPSNKVTEKGKDVELRCDPISGHTALYWYRQSLGQGLEFLIYFQGNSAPDKSGLPSDRFSAERTGGSVSTLTIQRTQQEDSAVYLCASRQTGFGSNEQYFGPGTRLTVT.

The V call is TRBV7-8, the J call TRBJ2-7; 8 bases fit TRBD1. The CDR3 totals 14 residues. V lost 2 bases and J lost 3; bases outside the gene matches: 3. The germline V gene encodes CDR1 SGHVS and CDR2 FQNEAQ. In nucleotides, the CDR3 is TGTGCCAGCAGCTTACGGACAGGGATCTACGAGCAGTACTTC. Protein product: CASSLRTGIYEQYF.

V usage is TRBV12-5 and J usage is TRBJ2-2; TRBD2 aligns across 9 bases. This CDR3 comprises 17 residues. With V trimmed by 2 bases and J by 2 bases, 6 bases remained unmatched. Germline-derived CDR1 and CDR2 are LGHNT and FRNRAP. The CDR3 DNA reads as TGTGCTAGTGGTTTGATGATAGCGGGGGCTAACACCGGGGAGCTGTTTTTT. This codes for CASGLMIAGANTGELFF.

The chain links TRBV5-6 to TRBJ2-5, with TRBD2 matching 8 bases. The V gene end was trimmed by 0 bases and the J gene end by 5 bases; junction bases not matched to a gene: 9. Germline V gene data show CDR1 as SGHDT and CDR2 as YYEEEE. CDR3 length: 16 amino acids. The DNA for the CDR3 is TGTGCCAGCAGCTTGGCTGGCGGGGGGATAGTGGAGACCCAGTACTTC. This codes for CASSLAGGGIVETQYF.

This chain uses TRBV10-2 with TRBJ2-4; possible D gene TRBD2, 7 bases. CDR1 and CDR2 from the germline V gene are WSHSY and SAAADI. Trimming removed 4 bases at V and 0 bases at J, with 13 bases between. This CDR3 has 16 residues. The CDR3 DNA follows: TGCGCCAGCAGTGCGGGGGGCCCTGTAGCCAAAAACATTCAGTACTTC. Protein sequence: CASSAGGPVAKNIQYF.

The sample holds a few counts of this clone. The chain is built from TRBV19 and TRBJ1-2, with TRBD1 identical over 8 bases. The length of the CDR3 is 15 residues. Trimming cost V 6 bases and J 5 bases; bases outside gene matches: 11. The V gene's germline CDR1 is LNHDA and CDR2 SQIVND (reference sequence). CDR3 residues: CASSPGTGISYGYTF. The CDR3 DNA is TGTGCCAGTAGCCCCGGGACAGGAATATCGTATGGCTACACCTTC.

V and J are TRBV7-3 and TRBJ2-3; D possibly corresponds to TRBD2 (5 bases). Trimming took off 0 bases at V and 7 bases at J, with 8 bases between the two ends. This CDR3 has 13 residues. The V gene's germline CDR1 is SGHTA and CDR2 FQGTGA. CDR3 protein: CASSLTRENTQYF. As DNA, the CDR3 is TGTGCCAGCAGCTTAACTAGGGAGAATACGCAGTATTTT.

V gene TRBV6-6 combines with J gene TRBJ1-1; D gene ambiguous. This CDR3 has 13 amino acids. V dropped 2 bases and J dropped 1 base, with 5 bases sitting between them. Germline-derived CDR1 and CDR2 are MNHNY and SVGAGI (reference sequence). In nucleotides, the CDR3 is TGTGCCAGCAGTTACAACAAGAACACTGAAGCTTTCTTT. It yields the protein CASSYNKNTEAFF.

This clone was counted a few times. This sequence joins TRBV7-8 and TRBJ2-7; possible D gene TRBD2, 6 bases. Germline CDR1 reads SGHVS; CDR2 reads FQNEAQ. V gave up 5 bases and J gave up 0 bases, with 14 bases separating them. The CDR3 has 15 residues. CDR3 in amino acids: CASSAVADLSYEQYF. For the CDR3, the DNA is TGTGCCAGCAGCGCCGTAGCGGACCTCTCCTACGAGCAGTACTTC. The full variable domain, with the rest looked up from reference TRBV7-8 and TRBJ2-7, is GAGVSQSPRYKVAKRGQDVALRCDPISGHVSLFWYQQALGQGPEFLTYFQNEAQLDKSGLPSDRFFAERPEGSVSTLKIQRTQQEDSAVYLCASSAVADLSYEQYFGPGTRLTVT.

This clone occurred once. This chain connects TRBV19 to TRBJ1-1; maybe TRBD1 (5 bases). This CDR3 has 16 amino acids. Trimming left V 3 bases short and J 6 bases short, with 20 bases between. In germline, CDR1 is LNHDA, CDR2 SQIVND (reference sequence). In DNA, the CDR3 is TGTGCCAGTAGTATTTCAGCCCTGGGAAGGGGTGCTGAAGCTTTCTTT. Protein: CASSISALGRGAEAFF. Combining the CDR3 with reference TRBV19 and TRBJ1-1 gives the whole variable domain DGGITQSPKYLFRKEGQNVTLSCEQNLNHDAMYWYRQDPGQGLRLIYYSQIVNDFQKGDIAEGYSVSREKKESFPLTVTSAQKNPTAFYLCASSISALGRGAEAFFGQGTRLTVV.

As to this clone: Other DNA sequences in this specimen translate into the identical CDR3. This chain uses TRBV7-8 with TRBJ2-5; tentative D call: TRBD1 (6 bases). CDR3 length equals 13 residues. CDR1 and CDR2 from the germline V gene are SGHVS and FQNEAQ. V gave up 1 base and J gave up 5 bases, with 8 bases separating them. CDR3 sequence (DNA): TGTGCCAGCAGCTTAGGGGGGCGGGAGACCCAGTACTTC. Residues: CASSLGGRETQYF.

The chain is built from TRBV9 and TRBJ2-1; 10 bases align to TRBD2. V lost 3 bases and J lost 4; bases outside the gene matches: 1. The CDR3 sequence is 14 residues long. Germline CDR1 reads SGDLS; CDR2 reads YYNGEE. CDR3 in amino acids: CASSDSGGYNEQFF. The CDR3 DNA is TGTGCCAGCAGCGATAGCGGGGGGTACAATGAGCAGTTCTTC.